The 3 T cell receptor beta chains presented below share a single source sample, sequenced in a study of post-analysis software for immune sequencing data. Unique molecular identifiers were present in the TCR beta cDNA libraries. TCRdb called the PCR reads again in MiXCR, with one record for every CDR3 protein. The top ten clones hold 4.9% of a sample with 700,000 to 900,000 distinct CDR3 sequences, 40% to 55% of them seen once. Notes on the study in general: In patients, five or six TRBV segments were more frequent than in controls, with TRBV5-6, TRBV5-1 and TRBV20-1 among them.

No antigens are known for them. The sample taken for sequencing was blood. Receptors originate from a girl under 18 with multiple sclerosis.

This clonotype was counted many times. This chain links TRBV7-6 with TRBJ2-6; D possibly uses TRBD1 or TRBD2 (5 bases each). The CDR3 is 17 amino acids. Germline-derived CDR1 and CDR2 are SGHVS and FNYEAQ. Trimming left V 4 bases short and J 2 bases short, with 15 bases between. CDR3 nucleotide sequence: TGTGCCAGCAGCTCGGCCAGGGAGTATACTGGGGCCAACGTCCTGACTTTC. Amino acid sequence: CASSSAREYTGANVLTF. The full variable domain, in which reference TRBV7-6 and TRBJ2-6 provide the parts outside the CDR3, is GAGVSQSPRYKVTKRGQDVALRCDPISGHVSLYWYRQALGQGPEFLTYFNYEAQQDKSGLPNDRFSAERPEGSISTLTIQRTEQRDSAMYRCASSSAREYTGANVLTFGAGSRLTVL.

The chain has TRBV25-1 and TRBJ2-1; a weak D match, TRBD2 (6 bases). V gave up 1 base and J gave up 8 bases, with 15 bases separating them. The CDR3 extends over 15 amino acids. CDR1 MGHDK and CDR2 SYGVNS come from the germline V gene. CDR3 sequence reads: CASSEWGTPSDEQFF. The CDR3 DNA reads as TGTGCCAGCAGTGAATGGGGGACCCCTAGCGATGAGCAGTTCTTC.

This rearrangement joins TRBV5-1 to TRBJ1-2, with 9 bases fitting TRBD1. Germline CDR1 is SGHRS and CDR2 is YFSETQ. The V and J ends lost 2 bases and 2 bases, in that order; junction bases with no gene match: 7. The CDR3 is 16 residues long. The CDR3 DNA reads TGCGCCAGCAGCTTAGGACAGGGGATCCCCAACTATGGCTACACCTTC. Its protein is CASSLGQGIPNYGYTF.